This passage covers 8 T cell receptor beta chains from one sample sequenced in a study of T cells in Graves' hyperthyroidism and ophthalmopathy. Researchers amplified the TCR beta CDR3 regions from RNA transcripts. A first-round RT-PCR of the TCR CDR3 used the HTBI primer set. From the multiplex PCR reads, TCRdb called clonotypes with MiXCR, one entry per CDR3 protein. In the table there are approximately 430,000 distinct CDR3 sequences, roughly 14% of which are singletons. The sample was blood. The source is a man younger than 35 with Graves' ophthalmopathy.

The CDR3 nucleotides are TGTGCCAGCAGTGAACCGAAGGGGGGGGGGGATGAGCAGTTCTTC. Translation: CASSEPKGGGDEQFF. The rearrangement uses TRBV25-1 and TRBJ2-1, with TRBD2 as a possible D gene (7 bases). Germline CDR1 reads MGHDK; CDR2 reads SYGVNS. V was pared by 2 bases and J by 8 bases, with 16 bases between. This CDR3 spans 15 amino acids. Together with reference TRBV25-1 and TRBJ2-1, the CDR3 gives the full variable domain: EADIYQTPRYLVIGTGKKITLECSQTMGHDKMYWYQQDPGMELHLIHYSYGVNSTEKGDLSSESTVSRIRTEHFPLTLESARPSHTSQYLCASSEPKGGGDEQFFGPGTRLTVL.

The genes are TRBV29-1 and TRBJ2-1, with TRBD2 matching 11 bases. Germline values: CDR1 SQVTM, CDR2 ANQGSEA. The CDR3 is 18 amino acids. Trimming removed 3 bases from V and 2 bases from J; junction bases left unmatched: 12. The CDR3 nucleotides read TGCAGCGTTGAGGGTACTAGCGGGAGCCGAGGCGCCTACAATGAGCAGTTCTTC. It translates to CSVEGTSGSRGAYNEQFF.

This clonotype was counted only a few times. The V gene is TRBV25-1, the J gene TRBJ2-5; 7 bases line up with TRBD1. Germline V lookup: CDR1 MGHDK, CDR2 SYGVNS. Trimming cost V 3 bases and J 4 bases; bases outside gene matches: 5. This CDR3 region has 14 residues. The CDR3 DNA sequence: TGTGCCAGCAGTGATCCCTCAGGGGGAGAGACCCAGTACTTC. This translates into CASSDPSGGETQYF.

This clonotype was counted between two and nine times. The rearrangement joins TRBV24-1 to TRBJ2-3, with 7 nucleotides matching TRBD1. CDR3 length: 17 amino acids. The trim removed 3 bases at V and 5 bases at J, leaving 13 bases unmatched. The V gene's germline CDR1 is KGHDR and CDR2 SFDVKD. CDR3 DNA sequence: TGTGCCACCAGTGATCTTGACAGGGTCCTCGGTAGAGATACGCAGTATTTT. Protein: CATSDLDRVLGRDTQYF.

Turning to this clonotype: Sequence at one end of the junction differs from germline and may be a read error. This chain joins TRBV20-1 and TRBJ1-5; no clear D. The J call could be wrong; TRBJ2-3 is a better fit for the DNA end. CDR1 DFQATT and CDR2 SNEGSKA come from the germline V gene (reference sequence). There are 14 residues in the CDR3. In DNA, the CDR3 is TGTAGTGCTAGAGATTTGGCAAGCCTAGGGCCCCAGTATTTT. Encoded protein: CSARDLASLGPQYF.

This clonotype has ten or more counts. V is TRBV7-9 and J is TRBJ2-3; 10 bases align to TRBD2. This CDR3 contains 15 residues. V lost 7 bases and J lost 4; bases outside the gene matches: 8. CDR1 and CDR2 from the germline V gene are SEHNR and FQNEAQ (reference sequence). The CDR3 DNA follows: TGTGCCAGCAACCCCCTAGCGGGAGTTTCAGATACGCAGTATTTT. The encoded protein is CASNPLAGVSDTQYF.

This clonotype has at least ten counts. J is TRBJ2-7 and V is TRBV11-2, with a weak D call TRBD2 (5 bases). The germline CDR1 and CDR2 sequences are SGHAT and FQNNGV. Trimming removed 0 bases from V and 4 bases from J, with 7 bases in between. The CDR3 is 13 amino acids. The CDR3 nucleotides read TGTGCCAGCAGCTTAGATCGACTATACGAGCAGTACTTC. Amino acid sequence: CASSLDRLYEQYF.

This clonotype occurred many times. This chain uses TRBV18 with TRBJ2-5; no clear D gene. The CDR3 is 12 residues long. Germline CDR1 and CDR2: KGHSH and LQKENI. The V gene lost 2 bases and the J gene lost 4 bases, with 5 bases spanning the gap. In DNA form, the CDR3 reads TGTGCCAGCTCACCAGTTCTAGAGACCCAGTACTTC. Translated, it gives CASSPVLETQYF.